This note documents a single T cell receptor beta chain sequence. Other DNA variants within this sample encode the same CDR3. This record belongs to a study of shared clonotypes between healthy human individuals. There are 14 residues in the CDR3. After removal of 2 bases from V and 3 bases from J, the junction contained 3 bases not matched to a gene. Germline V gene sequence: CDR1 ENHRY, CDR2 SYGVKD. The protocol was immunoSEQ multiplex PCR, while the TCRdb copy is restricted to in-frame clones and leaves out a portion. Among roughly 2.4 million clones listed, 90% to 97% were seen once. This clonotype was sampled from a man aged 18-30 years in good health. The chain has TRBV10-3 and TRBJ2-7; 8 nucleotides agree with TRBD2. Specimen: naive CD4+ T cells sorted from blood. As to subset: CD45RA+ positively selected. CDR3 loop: CAISELAGNYEQYF. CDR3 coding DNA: TGTGCCATCAGTGAGCTAGCGGGCAACTACGAGCAGTACTTC.